This entry features one T cell receptor (beta chain) sequence. Its antigen remains unknown. This specimen belongs to a study of T cell responses to AZD1222 COVID-19 vaccine. Study results and limitations: Spike was spanned by vaccine-associated CD4 TCRs, with dominance at 160-218 and 743-854.

Libraries were prepared by immunoSEQ multiplex PCR; TCRdb keeps only in-frame clonotypes and omits some of them. Of about 76,000 clones detected, 70% to 90% appear once; the ten largest clones hold approximately 11%. V gave up 4 bases and J gave up 2 bases; unmatched junction bases: 5. Germline V CDR1 and CDR2: SGHTS, YDEGEE. There are 15 residues in the CDR3. Sample: peripheral blood, taken on day 0 of AZD1222 vaccination. The V gene is TRBV5-8, the J gene TRBJ2-5; TRBD2 aligns across 10 bases. This receptor was taken from an adult in good health. CDR3 residues: CASSVGLAAQETQYF. The DNA of the CDR3 is TGTGCCAGCAGCGTAGGACTAGCGGCGCAAGAGACCCAGTACTTC.